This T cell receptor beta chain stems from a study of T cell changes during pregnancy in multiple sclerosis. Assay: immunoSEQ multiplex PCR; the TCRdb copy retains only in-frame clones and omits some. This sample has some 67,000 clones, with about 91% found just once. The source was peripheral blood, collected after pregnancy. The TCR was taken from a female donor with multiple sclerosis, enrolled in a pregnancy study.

CDR3 DNA sequence: TGCGCCAGCAGCTTGGGGCGGAATCGAGACCAACCCAACAATGAGCAGTTCTTC. It encodes CASSLGRNRDQPNNEQFF. The chain carries TRBV5-1 and TRBJ2-1; D unclear. Germline V lookup: CDR1 SGHRS, CDR2 YFSETQ. The CDR3 totals 18 residues. V lost 0 bases and J 5 bases, leaving 21 bases between the germline ends.